The 2 T cell receptor beta chains given below trace back to one sample, sequenced in a study of CD8+ T cells in alopecia areata. Sequencing relied on a cDNA template that was reverse transcribed from extracted RNA. Libraries were prepared by immunoSEQ multiplex PCR; TCRdb keeps only in-frame clonotypes and omits some of them. Altogether some 180,000 clones are present, 40% to 65% being singletons, with the ten largest covering less than 14%. Treatment specified: oral pan-JAK inhibitor, 5-10 mg twice daily. Source: CD8+ T cells sorted from blood, taken at week 24, from a patient treated with tofacitinib. The receptors stem from a human donor with alopecia areata.

This chain uses TRBV19 with TRBJ1-1; D remains unclear. V was clipped by 5 bases and J by 2 bases, with 9 bases between them. CDR1 and CDR2 from the germline V gene are LNHDA and SQIVND (reference sequence). This CDR3 is 13 amino acids long. CDR3: CASSWTDNTEAFF. CDR3 nucleotides: TGTGCCAGTAGTTGGACCGACAACACTGAAGCTTTCTTT.

The gene calls are TRBV19 and TRBJ2-7, with D uncertain. Trimming removed 6 bases at V and 1 base at J, with 4 bases between. The germline CDR1 and CDR2 sequences are LNHDA and SQIVND (reference sequence). The CDR3 runs 11 residues. In DNA, the CDR3 is TGTGCCAGTAGAGGGTCCTACGAGCAGTACTTC. It codes for CASRGSYEQYF.